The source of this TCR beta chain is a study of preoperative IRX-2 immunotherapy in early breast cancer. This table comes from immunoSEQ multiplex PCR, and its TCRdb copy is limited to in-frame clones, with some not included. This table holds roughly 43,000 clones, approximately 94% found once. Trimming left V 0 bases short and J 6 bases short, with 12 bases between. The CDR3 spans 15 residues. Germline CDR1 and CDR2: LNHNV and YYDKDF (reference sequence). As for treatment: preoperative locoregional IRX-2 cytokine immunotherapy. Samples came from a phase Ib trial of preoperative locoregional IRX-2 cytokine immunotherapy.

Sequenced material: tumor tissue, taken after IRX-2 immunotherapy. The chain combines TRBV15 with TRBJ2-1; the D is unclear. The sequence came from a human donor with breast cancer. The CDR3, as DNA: TGTGCCACCAGCAGAGATCGTGACCTGTCCAATGAGCAGTTCTTC. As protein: CATSRDRDLSNEQFF. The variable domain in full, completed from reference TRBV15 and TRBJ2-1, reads DAMVIQNPRYQVTQFGKPVTLSCSQTLNHNVMYWYQQKSSQAPKLLFHYYDKDFNNEADTPDNFQSRRPNTSFCFLDIRSPGLGDTAMYLCATSRDRDLSNEQFFGPGTRLTVL.